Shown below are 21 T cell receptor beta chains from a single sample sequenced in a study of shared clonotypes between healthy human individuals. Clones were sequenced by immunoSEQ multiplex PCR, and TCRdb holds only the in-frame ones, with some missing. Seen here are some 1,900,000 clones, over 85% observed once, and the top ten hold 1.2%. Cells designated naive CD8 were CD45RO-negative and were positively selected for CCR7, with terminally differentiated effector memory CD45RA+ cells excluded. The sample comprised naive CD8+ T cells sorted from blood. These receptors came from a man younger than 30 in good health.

In DNA, the CDR3 is TGCGCCAGCAGTGATTCCTCCGGGACCGGTTTAGGAGAGACCCAGTACTTC. This sequence encodes CASSDSSGTGLGETQYF. V usage is TRBV10-2 and J usage is TRBJ2-5, with D perhaps TRBD1 or TRBD2 (5 bases each). The CDR3 runs to 17 residues. V was cut by 3 bases and J by 4 bases, with 21 bases left in between. Per germline, CDR1 WSHSY and CDR2 SAAADI.

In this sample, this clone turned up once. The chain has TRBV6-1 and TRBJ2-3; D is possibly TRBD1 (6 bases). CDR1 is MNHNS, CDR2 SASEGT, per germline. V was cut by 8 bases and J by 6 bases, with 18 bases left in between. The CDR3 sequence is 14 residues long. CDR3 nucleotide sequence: TGTGCCAGCCTGACACAGGGAAGAATGGATACGCAGTATTTT. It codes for CASLTQGRMDTQYF.

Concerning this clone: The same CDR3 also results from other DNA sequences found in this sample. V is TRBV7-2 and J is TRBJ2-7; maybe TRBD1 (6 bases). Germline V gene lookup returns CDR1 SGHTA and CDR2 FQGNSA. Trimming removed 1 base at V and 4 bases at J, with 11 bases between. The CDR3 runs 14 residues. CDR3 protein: CASSLGVGAYEQYF. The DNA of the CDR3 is TGTGCCAGCAGCTTAGGCGTGGGGGCGTACGAGCAGTACTTC.

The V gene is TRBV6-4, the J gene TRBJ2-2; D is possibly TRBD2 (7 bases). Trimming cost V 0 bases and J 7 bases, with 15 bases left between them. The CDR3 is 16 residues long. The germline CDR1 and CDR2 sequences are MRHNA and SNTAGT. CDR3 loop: CASSDSDGGRIGELFF. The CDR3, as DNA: TGTGCCAGCAGTGACTCGGACGGGGGGCGGATCGGGGAGCTGTTTTTT.

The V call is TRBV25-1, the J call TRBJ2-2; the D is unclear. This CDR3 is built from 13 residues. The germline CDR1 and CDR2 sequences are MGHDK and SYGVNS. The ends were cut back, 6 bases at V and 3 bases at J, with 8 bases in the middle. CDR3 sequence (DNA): TGTGCCAGCAGCCCTTACGACACCGGGGAGCTGTTTTTT. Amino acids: CASSPYDTGELFF. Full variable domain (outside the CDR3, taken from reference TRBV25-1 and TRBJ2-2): EADIYQTPRYLVIGTGKKITLECSQTMGHDKMYWYQQDPGMELHLIHYSYGVNSTEKGDLSSESTVSRIRTEHFPLTLESARPSHTSQYLCASSPYDTGELFFGEGSRLTVL.

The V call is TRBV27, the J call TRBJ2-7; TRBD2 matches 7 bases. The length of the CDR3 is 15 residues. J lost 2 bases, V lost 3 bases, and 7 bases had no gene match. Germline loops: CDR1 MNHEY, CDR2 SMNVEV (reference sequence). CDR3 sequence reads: CASSLGGREPYEQYF. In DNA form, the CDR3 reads TGTGCCAGCAGTTTGGGAGGGAGGGAGCCCTACGAGCAGTACTTC.

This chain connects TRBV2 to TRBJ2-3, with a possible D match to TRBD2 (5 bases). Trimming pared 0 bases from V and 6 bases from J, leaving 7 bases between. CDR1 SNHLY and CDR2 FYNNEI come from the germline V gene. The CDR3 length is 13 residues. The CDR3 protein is CASSEALDDTQYF. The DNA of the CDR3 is TGTGCCAGCAGTGAAGCACTAGACGATACGCAGTATTTT.

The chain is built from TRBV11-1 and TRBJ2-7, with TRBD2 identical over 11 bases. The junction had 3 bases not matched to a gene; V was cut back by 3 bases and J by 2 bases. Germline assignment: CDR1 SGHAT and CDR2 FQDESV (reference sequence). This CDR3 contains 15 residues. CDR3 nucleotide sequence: TGTGCCAGCAGCTTCGATAGCGGGGGGGCCTACGAGCAGTACTTC. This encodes CASSFDSGGAYEQYF. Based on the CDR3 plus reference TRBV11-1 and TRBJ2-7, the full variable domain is EAEVAQSPRYKITEKSQAVAFWCDPISGHATLYWYRQILGQGPELLVQFQDESVVDDSQLPKDRFSAERLKGVDSTLKIQPAELGDSAMYLCASSFDSGGAYEQYFGPGTRLTVT.

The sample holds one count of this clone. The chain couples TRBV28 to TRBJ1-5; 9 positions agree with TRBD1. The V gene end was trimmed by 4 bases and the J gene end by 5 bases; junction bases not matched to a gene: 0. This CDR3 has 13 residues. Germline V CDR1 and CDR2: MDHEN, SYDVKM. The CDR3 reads CASSWTGDQPQHF. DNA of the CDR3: TGTGCCAGCAGTTGGACAGGGGATCAGCCCCAGCATTTT.

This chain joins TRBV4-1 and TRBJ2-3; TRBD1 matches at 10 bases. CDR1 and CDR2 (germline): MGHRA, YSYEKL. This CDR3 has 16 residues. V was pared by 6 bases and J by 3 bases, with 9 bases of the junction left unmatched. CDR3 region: CASSPLWTGGTDTQYF. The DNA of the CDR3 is TGCGCCAGCAGTCCGTTGTGGACAGGGGGGACAGATACGCAGTATTTT.

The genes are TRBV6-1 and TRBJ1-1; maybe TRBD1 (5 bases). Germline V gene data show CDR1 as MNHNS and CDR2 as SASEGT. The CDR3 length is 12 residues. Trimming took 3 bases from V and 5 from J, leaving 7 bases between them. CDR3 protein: CASSDRVTEAFF. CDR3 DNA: TGTGCCAGCAGTGACAGGGTAACTGAAGCTTTCTTT.

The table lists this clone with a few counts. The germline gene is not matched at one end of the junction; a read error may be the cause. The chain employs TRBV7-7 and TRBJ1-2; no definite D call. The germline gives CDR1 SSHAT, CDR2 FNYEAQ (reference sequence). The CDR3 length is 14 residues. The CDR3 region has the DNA TGTGCTAGCAGCTTAGATAGCAAGGGCTCTGGCTACACCTTC. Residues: CASSLDSKGSGYTF.

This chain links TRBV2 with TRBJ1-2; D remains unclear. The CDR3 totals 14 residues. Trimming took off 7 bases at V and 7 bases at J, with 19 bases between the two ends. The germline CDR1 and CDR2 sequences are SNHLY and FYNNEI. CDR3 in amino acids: CASIDASRSSGYTF. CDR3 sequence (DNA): TGTGCCAGCATCGACGCAAGCCGTTCAAGTGGCTACACCTTC.

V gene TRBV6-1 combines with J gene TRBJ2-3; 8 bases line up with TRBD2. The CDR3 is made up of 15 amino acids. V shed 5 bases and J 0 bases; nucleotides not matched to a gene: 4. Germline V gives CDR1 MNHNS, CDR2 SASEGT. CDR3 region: CASSWSGGSTDTQYF. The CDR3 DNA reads TGTGCCAGCAGTTGGAGCGGGGGAAGCACAGATACGCAGTATTTT.

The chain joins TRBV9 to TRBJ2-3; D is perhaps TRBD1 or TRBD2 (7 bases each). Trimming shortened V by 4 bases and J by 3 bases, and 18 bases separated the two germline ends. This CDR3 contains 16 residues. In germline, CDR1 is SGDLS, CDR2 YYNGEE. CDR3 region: CASSLHAGGGTDTQYF. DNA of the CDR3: TGTGCCAGCAGCCTCCACGCAGGGGGGGGGACAGATACGCAGTATTTT.

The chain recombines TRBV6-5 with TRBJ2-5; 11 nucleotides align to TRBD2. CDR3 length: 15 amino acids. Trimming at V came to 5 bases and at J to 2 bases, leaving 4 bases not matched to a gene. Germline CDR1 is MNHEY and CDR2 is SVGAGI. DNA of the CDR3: TGTGCCAGCAGTGCCGGGACTAGCGGACAAGAGACCCAGTACTTC. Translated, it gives CASSAGTSGQETQYF.

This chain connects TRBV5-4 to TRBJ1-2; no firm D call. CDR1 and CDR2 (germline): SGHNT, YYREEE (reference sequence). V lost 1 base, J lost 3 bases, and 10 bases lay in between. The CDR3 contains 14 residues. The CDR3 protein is CASSLSVGDYGYTF. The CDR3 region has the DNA TGTGCCAGCAGCTTGTCCGTCGGAGACTATGGCTACACCTTC.

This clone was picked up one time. The CDR3 loop is CASRAGLGTHGNTEAFF. In DNA form, the CDR3 reads TGTGCCAGCAGGGCAGGACTAGGAACGCACGGGAACACTGAAGCTTTCTTT. The chain is built from TRBV27 and TRBJ1-1; no clear D. V was pared by 6 bases and J by 1 base, with 21 bases between. This CDR3 is built from 17 residues. The germline V gene encodes CDR1 MNHEY and CDR2 SMNVEV (reference sequence).

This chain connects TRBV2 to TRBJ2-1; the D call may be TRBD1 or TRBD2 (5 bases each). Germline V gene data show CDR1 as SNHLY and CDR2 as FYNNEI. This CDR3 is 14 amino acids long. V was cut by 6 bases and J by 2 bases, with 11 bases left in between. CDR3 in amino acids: CASSGTDPYNEQFF. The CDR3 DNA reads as TGTGCCAGCAGCGGGACGGATCCCTACAATGAGCAGTTCTTC.

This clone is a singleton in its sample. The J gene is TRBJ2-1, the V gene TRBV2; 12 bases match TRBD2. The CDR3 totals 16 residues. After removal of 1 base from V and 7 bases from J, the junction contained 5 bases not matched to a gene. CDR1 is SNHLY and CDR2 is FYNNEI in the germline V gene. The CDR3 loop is CASSEDGLAGRNEQFF. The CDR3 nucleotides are TGTGCCAGCAGTGAAGACGGACTAGCGGGAAGGAATGAGCAGTTCTTC. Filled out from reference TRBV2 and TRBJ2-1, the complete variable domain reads EPEVTQTPSHQVTQMGQEVILRCVPISNHLYFYWYRQILGQKVEFLVSFYNNEISEKSEIFDDQFSVERPDGSNFTLKIRSTKLEDSAMYFCASSEDGLAGRNEQFFGPGTRLTVL.

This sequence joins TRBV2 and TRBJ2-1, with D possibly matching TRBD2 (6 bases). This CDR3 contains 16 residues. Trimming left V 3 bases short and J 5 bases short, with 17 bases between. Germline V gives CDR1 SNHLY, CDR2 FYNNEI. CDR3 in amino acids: CASSDPVASVDNEQFF. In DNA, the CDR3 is TGTGCCAGCAGTGATCCCGTTGCTAGCGTGGACAATGAGCAGTTCTTC.